This is a list of T cell receptor beta chains from one sample in a study of regulatory T cells in long-lasting Graves disease. TCRdb fed the multiplex PCR reads into MiXCR, producing one record per CDR3 protein. The data contain some 300,000 distinct CDR3 sequences, around 23% of them seen just once; the ten biggest clones take up more than 55%. This specimen was peripheral blood mononuclear cells (PBMCs), taken when the disease was refractory, from a patient treated with antithyroid drugs. The receptor set was obtained from a female donor with Graves disease. Both conserved end residues are part of each CDR3. A D gene is named only where the DNA matches it firmly. Clone size is stated in some rows and not others, as once, few, many or a class when expanded.

j_call clone_size v_call d_call cdr3_aa cdr3_nt
TRBJ2-5 - TRBV6-1 - CASNSGKVHETQYF TGTGCCAGCAATTCCGGAAAAGTTCATGAGACCCAGTACTTC
TRBJ1-2 many TRBV7-2 TRBD1 CASSYGQGANYGYTF TGTGCCAGCAGCTATGGACAGGGGGCGAACTATGGCTACACCTTC
TRBJ2-5 - TRBV7-3 - CASSLGTAGGFSETQYF TGTGCCAGCAGCCTGGGGACGGCAGGCGGGTTCTCAGAGACCCAGTACTTC
TRBJ1-1 many TRBV28 - CASTLDSPGAEAFF TGTGCCAGCACCCTGGACAGCCCGGGGGCTGAAGCTTTCTTT
TRBJ2-1 few TRBV12-3/TRBV12-4 - CASSLPGGKYEQFF TGTGCCAGCAGTTTACCCGGAGGGAAGTATGAGCAGTTCTTC
TRBJ1-1 many TRBV6-1 - CASRPTGNAEAFF TGTGCCAGCAGGCCTACAGGGAACGCTGAAGCTTTCTTT
TRBJ2-5 many TRBV6-1 - CASSDYPGLTAQETQYF TGTGCCAGCAGCGACTATCCGGGCCTAACAGCACAAGAGACCCAGTACTTC
TRBJ2-7 - TRBV11-2 - CASSPGVRSYEQYF TGTGCCAGCAGCCCAGGGGTTCGTTCCTACGAGCAGTACTTC
TRBJ1-5 many TRBV2 - CASSELLTGTGQPQHF TGTGCCAGCAGTGAATTACTAACAGGGACCGGGCAGCCCCAGCATTTT
TRBJ1-6 - TRBV2 - CASSSWGGNNSHLHF TGTGCCAGCAGCAGTTGGGGGGGAAATAATTCACACCTCCACTTT
TRBJ1-2 many TRBV27 - CASSAMGVSHYGYTF TGTGCCAGCAGTGCTATGGGCGTCTCCCACTATGGCTACACCTTC
TRBJ2-3 - TRBV20-1 - CSARDPPLTRPLDTQYF TGCAGTGCTAGAGACCCGCCGCTAACCAGACCTTTAGATACGCAGTATTTT